Below, 2 T cell receptor beta chains from the same sample are listed, as sequenced in a study of T-cell memory formation after mild COVID-19. One entry per CDR3 protein results from TCRdb running MiXCR on the 5' RACE reads. The repertoire consists of under 350,000 distinct CDR3 sequences, with around 15% occurring once and the leading ten covering about 23%. Sequencing used PBMCs or a T cell subset sorted from them (not recorded which). The receptors here all came from a man between 18 and 29 years old who had mild COVID-19 (a few samples of this study predate the infection). Cell type and time point are not known.

In its sample, this clonotype was seen a few times. The rearrangement joins TRBV9 to TRBJ2-1, with TRBD2 as a possible D gene (5 bases). This CDR3 spans 15 amino acids. Germline V lookup: CDR1 SGDLS, CDR2 YYNGEE. The ends were cut back, 0 bases at V and 0 bases at J, with 7 bases in the middle. CDR3 in amino acids: CASSVGTSSYNEQFF. CDR3 DNA: TGTGCCAGCAGCGTAGGGACTTCCTCCTACAATGAGCAGTTCTTC.

This clonotype was counted between two and nine times. The gene calls are TRBV7-3 and TRBJ2-3; no firm D call. CDR3 length equals 14 residues. CDR1 is SGHTA and CDR2 is FQGTGA in the germline V gene. V lost 4 bases and J 6 bases, leaving 14 bases between the germline ends. The CDR3 nucleotides are TGTGCCAGCAGCTCCCGACGGCCCGGGGATACGCAGTATTTT. This codes for CASSSRRPGDTQYF.